A selection of T cell receptor beta chains follows, all from one sample in a study of blood T cell repertoires in COVID-19. Data came from immunoSEQ multiplex PCR; TCRdb stores just in-frame clones and leaves some out. The table records under 90,000 clones, roughly 76% of them present only once. Sequencing was done on a sample of peripheral blood. All receptors derive from a woman older than 75 with active or convalescent COVID-19. Each CDR3 is given with its conserved first and last residue. The D gene is left open where the match is weak. Some rows mark clone size as missing; the rest say once, few, many or name a class of expanded clone.

v_gene	abundance	d_gene	j_gene	CDR3nt	CDR3aa
TRBV11-2	-	TRBD2	TRBJ2-7	TGTGCCAGCAGCCCGACTAGCGGGGGGCAGGAAGAGCAGTACTTC	CASSPTSGGQEEQYF
TRBV7-9	-	-	TRBJ2-7	TGTGCCAGCAGCTTAGCGCAGGGGAGAAACGAGCAGTACTTC	CASSLAQGRNEQYF
TRBV7-9	once	TRBD1	TRBJ2-2	TGTGCCAGCAGCCAAATAGGGACAGGGAAGGCTAACACCGGGGAGCTGTTTTTT	CASSQIGTGKANTGELFF
TRBV6-6	-	-	TRBJ1-1	TGTGCCAGCAGGGTTGACAGCTACGGCACTGAAGCTTTCTTT	CASRVDSYGTEAFF
TRBV15	-	-	TRBJ1-6	TGTGCCACCAGCAGAGTTAACGGGTATTCACCCCTCCACTTT	CATSRVNGYSPLHF
TRBV11-2	-	-	TRBJ1-3	TGTGCCAGCAGCCATCCTCGGGGCTCTGGAAACACCATATATTTT	CASSHPRGSGNTIYF
TRBV6-5	-	-	TRBJ1-2	TGTGCCAGCAGTTACGTGCGGGCTAGAGGCTACACCTTC	CASSYVRARGYTF
TRBV10-3	-	TRBD1	TRBJ2-1	TGTGCCATCAGTGGTCAGGGGGAGTACAATGAGCAGTTCTTC	CAISGQGEYNEQFF
TRBV6-5	-	-	TRBJ2-5	TGTGCCAGCACCCCCCCGGGGTTGGAGACCCAGTACTTC	CASTPPGLETQYF
TRBV4-3	-	-	TRBJ1-4	TGCGCCAGCAGCCAAGATTTAGGACAGATTAATGAAAAACTGTTTTTT	CASSQDLGQINEKLFF
TRBV7-8	-	TRBD1	TRBJ1-6	TGTGCCAGCAGCCCCGACAGGGGGCGAAGTTCACCCCTCCACTTT	CASSPDRGRSSPLHF
TRBV28	-	-	TRBJ2-1	TGTGCCAGCAGTCCTACTACCAGATCCTACAATGAGCAGTTCTTC	CASSPTTRSYNEQFF
TRBV3-1/TRBV3-2	few	-	TRBJ2-1	TGTGCCAGCAGCCAAGCGGGAGAGGGCAATGAGCAGTTCTTC	CASSQAGEGNEQFF
TRBV4-3	-	TRBD1	TRBJ2-7	TGCGCCAGCAGCCAAGATAGAGGGACAGGCTCCTACGAGCAGTACTTC	CASSQDRGTGSYEQYF
TRBV5-1	once	TRBD1	TRBJ1-1	TGCGCCAGCAGCACCGGGACAGGGGGACCGGTCACTGAAGCTTTCTTT	CASSTGTGGPVTEAFF